Detailed here is one TCR beta chain. This entry belongs to a study of tumor-infiltrating lymphocytes in localized non-small cell lung cancer. Germline values: CDR1 MNHNY, CDR2 SVGAGI (reference sequence). The CDR3 loop spans 12 amino acids. Trimming left V 7 bases short and J 7 bases short, with 13 bases between. This table comes from immunoSEQ multiplex PCR, and its TCRdb copy is limited to in-frame clones, with some not included. The sample has about 6,900 clones; 74% are singletons. The rearrangement uses TRBV6-6 and TRBJ1-1, with TRBD1 as a possible D gene (5 bases). The specimen sequenced was lung tumor tissue. The source is a human donor with non-small cell lung cancer. CDR3 sequence reads: CASTRGDGEAFF. Here the CDR3 DNA reads TGTGCCAGCACCCGGGGCGATGGTGAAGCTTTCTTT.